This entry lists 8 T cell receptor beta chains sequenced from one sample in a study of human T cells and chemical hapten exposure. The time point is: patch test 2, 6 weeks after DPC sensitization. Noted treatment: therapeutic diphenylcyclopropenone sensitization with weekly scalp DPC. Each CDR3 protein is one row after TCRdb ran MiXCR on the RACE reads. The table shows about 82,000 distinct CDR3 sequences, with 6% to 8.5% occurring only once. This specimen consisted of whole blood, obtained in connection with sensitization to the hapten diphenylcyclopropenone (DPC). The receptors here all came from a woman in her twenties or thirties with alopecia areata. Some clones in this sample may be carry-over from other donors' samples.

This clonotype was observed a handful of times. The V and J genes are TRBV12-3 or TRBV12-4 and TRBJ1-1, with a weak D call TRBD1 (6 bases). The CDR3 has 14 amino acids. Trimming pared 6 bases from V and 3 bases from J, leaving 14 bases between. The CDR3 coding sequence is TGTGCCAGCAGGCGAGGGAGACAGGACACTGAAGCTTTCTTT. It is translated as CASRRGRQDTEAFF.

This clonotype was detected many times. The chain joins TRBV7-2 to TRBJ2-2; no firm D call. Deletions cut 1 base from V and 4 bases from J, with 19 bases between. Per the germline V gene, CDR1 is SGHTA and CDR2 is FQGNSA. CDR3 size: 18 residues. CDR3 DNA sequence: TGTGCCAGCAGCTTAGTTATTGGTGGACGGACCTCCACCGGGGAGCTGTTTTTT. As protein: CASSLVIGGRTSTGELFF.

This clonotype was seen repeatedly, ten times or more. The CDR3 nucleotides read TGCAGCACACCGGGCCCCAGCACAGATACGCAGTATTTT. Its protein product is CSTPGPSTDTQYF. This chain uses TRBV29-1 with TRBJ2-3; D unclear. The CDR3 covers 13 residues. Germline V gives CDR1 SQVTM, CDR2 ANQGSEA. Trimming took 8 bases from V and 0 from J, leaving 12 bases between them.

This clonotype came up many times. The V call is TRBV12-3 or TRBV12-4, the J call TRBJ2-1; a possible D gene is TRBD2 (6 bases). There are 15 residues in the CDR3. V lost 1 base to trimming and J lost 8 bases, with 15 bases between them. CDR3 sequence reads: CASSLEGGASYEQFF. In nucleotides, the CDR3 is TGTGCCAGCAGTTTAGAGGGCGGGGCCTCCTATGAGCAGTTCTTC.

In this sample, this clonotype turned up many times. The chain uses TRBV18 and TRBJ2-1, with D unclear. The CDR3 length is 12 residues. Per the germline V gene, CDR1 is KGHSH and CDR2 is LQKENI. Trimming took off 6 bases at V and 3 bases at J, with 6 bases between the two ends. CDR3: CASSLYYNEQFF. Written as DNA, the CDR3 is TGTGCCAGCTCTCTCTACTACAATGAGCAGTTCTTC.

There are many counts of this clonotype. The chain is built from TRBV29-1 and TRBJ2-5, with D unresolved. V was trimmed by 1 base and J by 5 bases, leaving 17 bases between them. The germline gives CDR1 SQVTM, CDR2 ANQGSEA. This CDR3 is built from 15 residues. CDR3: CSVEGVGGPMETQYF. The CDR3 DNA is TGCAGCGTTGAAGGAGTCGGCGGCCCGATGGAGACCCAGTACTTC.

Ten or more counts support this clonotype. The chain has TRBV20-1 and TRBJ1-1, with D maybe TRBD1 (5 bases). This CDR3 contains 13 residues. From germline, CDR1 is DFQATT and CDR2 SNEGSKA (reference sequence). V was trimmed by 2 bases and J by 5 bases, leaving 12 bases between them. The CDR3 nucleotides read TGCAGTGCTAGACCATCAGGGAGGACTGAAGCTTTCTTT. Translating it yields CSARPSGRTEAFF.

This clonotype was counted ten times or more. This chain joins TRBV4-1 and TRBJ1-6, with a weak D call TRBD1 (5 bases). Germline CDR1 is MGHRA and CDR2 is YSYEKL. The CDR3 consists of 19 residues. Deletions cut 0 bases from V and 1 base from J, with 16 bases between. The CDR3 nucleotides are TGCGCCAGCAGCCAAGATCTTCTAGGGGCCAGGTCCTATAATTCACCCCTCCACTTT. It translates to CASSQDLLGARSYNSPLHF.